The 28 T cell receptor beta chains below come from one sample, sequenced in a study of CD8+ T cells in alopecia areata (dated by TCRdb to the late 2010s). Sample treatment or condition, as interpreted from the label and publication: oral pan-JAK inhibitor, 5-10 mg twice daily. Library creation used the immunoSEQ multiplex PCR assay. RNA was extracted from all samples and reverse transcribed into cDNA, which served as template for TCR sequencing. Here the immuneACCESS table is served through TCRdb, limited to in-frame sequences with V and J called. Missing clones are a known gap in these copies; in checked studies unresolved V genes cover under half, and the rest lacks a known reason. The sample records approximately 210,000 clones, approximately 47% of which are singletons. The ten largest make up approximately 2.4% of the sample. This specimen was CD4+ T cells sorted from blood, taken at approximately week 36, from a patient treated with tofacitinib. Receptors originate from a human donor with alopecia areata.

The CDR3 sequence is CASSLVGHGSGYTF. In DNA, the CDR3 is TGTGCCAGCAGCCTGGTGGGACACGGATCAGGCTACACCTTC. The chain is built from TRBV7-2 and TRBJ1-2; a possible D gene is TRBD1 (6 bases). The CDR3 contains 14 residues. Trimming cost V 5 bases and J 8 bases, with 18 bases left between them. From germline, CDR1 is SGHTA and CDR2 FQGNSA. The whole variable domain, filled in from reference TRBV7-2 and TRBJ1-2, reads GAGVSQSPSNKVTEKGKDVELRCDPISGHTALYWYRQSLGQGLEFLIYFQGNSAPDKSGLPSDRFSAERTGGSVSTLTIQRTQQEDSAVYLCASSLVGHGSGYTFGSGTRLTVV.

J is TRBJ2-7 and V is TRBV30, with D unresolved. CDR3 length: 13 residues. The V gene lost 0 bases and the J gene lost 6 bases, with 12 bases spanning the gap. Germline V gene lookup returns CDR1 GTSNPN and CDR2 SVGIG (reference sequence). Written as DNA, the CDR3 is TGTGCCTGGAGTGTAGGGCGGCTCGGCGAGCAGTACTTC. It specifies CAWSVGRLGEQYF.

The V gene is TRBV5-1, the J gene TRBJ2-7; D not certain. V shed 2 bases and J shed 2 bases, with 8 bases lying between them. Germline V lookup: CDR1 SGHRS, CDR2 YFSETQ. The CDR3 has 13 amino acids. The CDR3 sequence is CASSFDDTYEQYF. In DNA, the CDR3 is TGCGCCAGCAGCTTTGACGACACCTACGAGCAGTACTTC.

The V and J genes are TRBV15 and TRBJ2-3; no clear D gene. The CDR3 has 14 residues. The germline V and J ends were trimmed by 0 bases and 6 bases, with 10 bases remaining between them. CDR1 LNHNV and CDR2 YYDKDF come from the germline V gene (reference sequence). CDR3 sequence: CATSRDPLTDTQYF. In nucleotides, the CDR3 is TGTGCCACCAGCAGAGATCCCTTGACTGATACGCAGTATTTT.

J is TRBJ2-7 and V is TRBV7-2; 11 bases fit TRBD2. Trimming cost V 3 bases and J 6 bases; bases outside gene matches: 10. Per germline, CDR1 SGHTA and CDR2 FQGNSA. The CDR3 consists of 16 residues. The CDR3 is CASSFSLAGALGEQYF. The CDR3 DNA reads as TGTGCCAGCAGCTTTTCACTAGCGGGAGCTCTTGGCGAGCAGTACTTC.

A few counts support this clone. This sequence joins TRBV2 and TRBJ2-5; weak D call: TRBD1 (6 bases). CDR1 is SNHLY, CDR2 FYNNEI, per germline. V gave up 3 bases and J gave up 7 bases, with 12 bases separating them. This CDR3 comprises 13 residues. Here the CDR3 DNA reads TGTGCCAGCAGTGAGGGGCAGGACAGGACCCAGTACTTC. Translating gives CASSEGQDRTQYF.

This chain uses TRBV7-3 with TRBJ2-7; D not certain. Germline V gene lookup returns CDR1 SGHTA and CDR2 FQGTGA. V dropped 5 bases and J dropped 1 base, with 9 bases sitting between them. This CDR3 is built from 13 residues. The CDR3 is CASSRERSYEQYF. The CDR3 nucleotides read TGTGCCAGCAGCAGGGAACGTTCCTACGAGCAGTACTTC.

This clone was picked up a small number of times. This rearrangement joins TRBV5-8 to TRBJ1-1; D gene unclear. Trimming shortened V by 2 bases and J by 3 bases, and 8 bases separated the two germline ends. This CDR3 region has 13 residues. Germline V gene data show CDR1 as SGHTS and CDR2 as YDEGEE. The CDR3 protein is CASSLGPDTEAFF. The CDR3 DNA is TGTGCCAGCAGCTTAGGACCCGACACTGAAGCTTTCTTT.

In its sample, this clone was seen a few times. In the same sample, other DNA sequences code for this CDR3. The rearrangement uses TRBV29-1 and TRBJ2-5; D is unresolved. Looked up from germline, CDR1 is SQVTM and CDR2 is ANQGSEA. The V gene lost 2 bases and the J gene lost 5 bases, with 6 bases spanning the gap. The CDR3 covers 11 residues. The CDR3 is CSVEPEETQYF. DNA of the CDR3: TGCAGCGTTGAACCCGAGGAGACCCAGTACTTC.

The V gene is TRBV29-1, the J gene TRBJ1-3, with D tentatively TRBD1 (6 bases). This CDR3 contains 12 residues. V was shortened by 7 bases and J by 2 bases, with 9 bases between the two germline ends. CDR1 SQVTM and CDR2 ANQGSEA come from the germline V gene. The CDR3: CSARGAGNTIYF. The CDR3 DNA reads as TGCAGCGCCAGGGGAGCTGGAAACACCATATATTTT.

This clone showed up just once. The CDR3 DNA sequence: TGCAGCGTTGCCGGGAGGACAGGGGCCAACTATGGCTACACCTTC. Protein product: CSVAGRTGANYGYTF. The V call is TRBV29-1, the J call TRBJ1-2; 9 positions match TRBD1. This CDR3 contains 15 residues. The J segment lost 2 bases and the V segment lost 4 bases, leaving 8 bases of the junction unmatched. Germline assignment: CDR1 SQVTM and CDR2 ANQGSEA.

V gene TRBV20-1 combines with J gene TRBJ2-7; D ambiguous. CDR3 length: 11 amino acids. Germline lookup yields CDR1 DFQATT and CDR2 SNEGSKA (reference sequence). The V end lost 3 bases, the J end lost 6 bases, and 9 bases lay between the germline ends. The CDR3 spells CSASDPSEQYF. CDR3 in DNA: TGCAGTGCTAGTGACCCGTCCGAGCAGTACTTC.

J is TRBJ2-6 and V is TRBV6-1, with unresolved D. This CDR3 region has 14 residues. Looked up from germline, CDR1 is MNHNS and CDR2 is SASEGT. V dropped 6 bases and J dropped 2 bases, with 8 bases sitting between them. The CDR3, as DNA: TGTGCCAGCAGCGTGACGACTGGGGCCAACGTCCTGACTTTC. This sequence encodes CASSVTTGANVLTF.

The rearrangement joins TRBV9 to TRBJ2-7; 11 bases are a match to TRBD2. Germline V CDR1 and CDR2: SGDLS, YYNGEE. Trimming took 0 bases from V and 6 from J; bases not matched to a gene: 5. This CDR3 is 15 amino acids long. CDR3 protein: CASSVGLLAGAEQYF. The CDR3 nucleotides are TGTGCCAGCAGCGTAGGGTTACTAGCGGGAGCCGAGCAGTACTTC.

The J gene is TRBJ2-7, the V gene TRBV30; D call uncertain. Germline V gives CDR1 GTSNPN, CDR2 SVGIG (reference sequence). Trimming shortened V by 3 bases and J by 2 bases, and 11 bases separated the two germline ends. The CDR3 runs 13 residues. CDR3: CAWSKTPPYEQYF. Here the CDR3 DNA reads TGTGCCTGGAGCAAGACGCCTCCCTACGAGCAGTACTTC.

DNA of the CDR3: TGCGCCAGCAGCTTGAACCAGGCAGGGATTGGTGGCTACACCTTC. Translating gives CASSLNQAGIGGYTF. The chain carries TRBV5-1 and TRBJ1-2; D is possibly TRBD1 (5 bases). The V gene lost 1 base and the J gene lost 7 bases, with 17 bases spanning the gap. This CDR3 is 15 amino acids long. Germline CDR1 SGHRS, CDR2 YFSETQ.

The table lists this clone with a few counts. The CDR3 here is CAWSPQGALSQPQHF. The CDR3 DNA follows: TGTGCCTGGAGTCCTCAGGGGGCTTTAAGTCAGCCCCAGCATTTT. The chain joins TRBV30 to TRBJ1-5; 8 bases agree with TRBD1. CDR1 and CDR2 from the germline V gene are GTSNPN and SVGIG (reference sequence). There are 15 residues in the CDR3. J was trimmed by 6 bases and V by 2 bases; bases with no gene match: 9.

The chain couples TRBV15 to TRBJ1-5; TRBD1 matches at 8 bases. Trimming took 3 bases from V and 4 from J; bases not matched to a gene: 2. The CDR3 spans 14 residues. Germline CDR1 and CDR2: LNHNV and YYDKDF (reference sequence). The CDR3 loop is CATSRDRANQPQHF. As DNA, the CDR3 is TGTGCCACCAGCAGGGACAGGGCTAATCAGCCCCAGCATTTT.

The chain is built from TRBV6-1 and TRBJ1-2; D uncertain. Germline CDR1 MNHNS, CDR2 SASEGT. V was shortened by 6 bases and J by 3 bases, with 8 bases between the two germline ends. The CDR3 is made up of 12 amino acids. The CDR3 here is CASRQTYYGYTF. The DNA of the CDR3 is TGTGCCAGCAGGCAGACCTACTATGGCTACACCTTC.

The chain joins TRBV5-1 to TRBJ2-3, with D hard to call. This CDR3 is built from 12 residues. Germline V gene sequence: CDR1 SGHRS, CDR2 YFSETQ. The germline V and J ends were trimmed by 5 bases and 0 bases, with 4 bases remaining between them. CDR3 in amino acids: CASRISTDTQYF. The DNA of the CDR3 is TGCGCCAGCAGAATTAGCACAGATACGCAGTATTTT.

This sequence joins TRBV27 and TRBJ2-7, with D unclear. The germline gives CDR1 MNHEY, CDR2 SMNVEV (reference sequence). Trimming left V 3 bases short and J 7 bases short, with 13 bases between. This CDR3 is built from 13 residues. The CDR3 DNA reads as TGTGCCAGCAGTTTGGGCAGGAAAGAAGAGCAGTACTTC. It codes for CASSLGRKEEQYF.

This clone has a single count. V is TRBV28 and J is TRBJ2-1; D not resolved. The V gene lost 7 bases and the J gene lost 3 bases, with 19 bases spanning the gap. Germline V gene lookup returns CDR1 MDHEN and CDR2 SYDVKM. The CDR3 sequence is 16 residues long. The CDR3 reads CASTRSGRNIYNEQFF. CDR3 coding DNA: TGTGCCAGCACCAGATCTGGGCGGAACATCTACAATGAGCAGTTCTTC.

The CDR3 loop is CSVAWGKETDTQYF. The CDR3 DNA reads as TGCAGCGTTGCTTGGGGTAAGGAGACAGATACGCAGTATTTT. The V and J genes are TRBV29-1 and TRBJ2-3; no clear D gene. This CDR3 comprises 14 residues. The V end lost 4 bases, the J end lost 3 bases, and 14 bases lay between the germline ends. The V gene's germline CDR1 is SQVTM and CDR2 ANQGSEA.

This clone was detected only a few times. The CDR3 DNA reads as TGTGCCTGGAGTGGGACAGGGCTGAGCTCCTACAATGAGCAGTTCTTC. Translating gives CAWSGTGLSSYNEQFF. V gene TRBV30 combines with J gene TRBJ2-1; 8 bases are a match to TRBD1. Germline CDR1 GTSNPN, CDR2 SVGIG (reference sequence). This CDR3 is built from 16 residues. J gave up 0 bases and V 1 base, and 5 bases lay outside the gene matches.

The genes are TRBV28 and TRBJ2-7, with TRBD2 as a possible D gene (6 bases). The germline gives CDR1 MDHEN, CDR2 SYDVKM. Trimming took off 6 bases at V and 9 bases at J, with 12 bases between the two ends. The CDR3 is 11 residues long. CDR3 coding DNA: TGTGCCAGCAGGAAAGCCGGGGGGCAGTACTTC. Protein: CASRKAGGQYF.

The rearrangement uses TRBV20-1 and TRBJ1-2; the D is unclear. The germline V gene encodes CDR1 DFQATT and CDR2 SNEGSKA (reference sequence). Trimming stripped 3 bases from V and 8 bases from J, with 10 bases between. The CDR3 is 11 residues long. CDR3 coding DNA: TGCAGTGCTAGTTCGGGGTTAGGCTACACCTTC. This codes for CSASSGLGYTF.

The genes are TRBV2 and TRBJ1-2; D is possibly TRBD1 (6 bases). The germline V gene has CDR1 SNHLY and CDR2 FYNNEI. The CDR3 spans 14 residues. Trimming left V 6 bases short and J 2 bases short, with 13 bases between. CDR3 loop: CASRTEQGNYGYTF. DNA of the CDR3: TGTGCCAGCAGGACCGAACAGGGAAACTATGGCTACACCTTC. The full variable domain, its missing parts supplied by reference TRBV2 and TRBJ1-2, is EPEVTQTPSHQVTQMGQEVILRCVPISNHLYFYWYRQILGQKVEFLVSFYNNEISEKSEIFDDQFSVERPDGSNFTLKIRSTKLEDSAMYFCASRTEQGNYGYTFGSGTRLTVV.

The chain recombines TRBV29-1 with TRBJ2-3; TRBD2 might be the D (5 bases). The V and J ends lost 5 bases and 0 bases respectively, with 9 bases between them. CDR3 length: 13 residues. The germline V gene has CDR1 SQVTM and CDR2 ANQGSEA. CDR3 bases: TGCAGCGTTAAGCGGTCGAGCACAGATACGCAGTATTTT. Amino acid sequence: CSVKRSSTDTQYF.